This T cell receptor (beta chain) was sequenced for a study of blood T cells in healthy people across ages. The study, taken as a whole, reports: Estimated diversity that came from one million T cells was considered an underestimate. Long-lived donors had more naive CD4+ cells and higher diversity than aged donors.

Trimming left V 1 base short and J 8 bases short, with 14 bases between. CDR3 size: 14 residues. Per germline, CDR1 LNHNV and CDR2 YYDKDF (reference sequence). A J-beta primer mix and a sample-barcoded 5' primer were used in a second PCR of about 7 to 11 cycles. Each cDNA molecule was tagged by a template-switch adaptor with 12 random nucleotides. A single record per CDR3 protein comes from TCRdb applying MiXCR to the 5' RACE reads. The data contain roughly 1.9 million distinct CDR3 sequences, about two fifths of them seen just once; the ten biggest clones take up about 23%. This clonotype occurred a few times. What it recognizes is unknown. Individuals who donated were healthy Caucasians from Russia aged about 6 to 95.

The sequencing sample was made of blood. The sequence came from a human donor in good health. V is TRBV15 and J is TRBJ1-2; D is undetermined. CDR3: CATSRGGLPEGYTF. The DNA of the CDR3 is TGTGCCACCAGCAGAGGCGGACTCCCGGAGGGCTACACCTTC.